The sequence of this T cell receptor (beta chain) was determined in a study of shared clonotypes between healthy human individuals. Study-level points and caveats: Clonotypes which were not shared had lower generation probabilities than clonotypes that all four donors shared. Naive CD4 clonotype sharing across a few donors was 4% to 5.5%.

Regarding this clone: Antigen unknown.

CD4+ cells were split into CD45RA+ naive and CD45RA-negative memory subsets. Genomic DNA of each subset was evenly split across several immunoSEQ plates. This table comes from immunoSEQ multiplex PCR, and its TCRdb copy is limited to in-frame clones, with some not included. The table lists 1.4 million or so clones, 98% of them singletons. CDR1 MGHRA and CDR2 YSYEKL come from the germline V gene. V lost 4 bases to trimming and J lost 3 bases, with 13 bases between them. CDR3 length: 14 residues. The receptor was isolated from a man in his thirties or forties in good health. The chain has TRBV4-1 and TRBJ2-7, with D tentatively TRBD2 (6 bases). The specimen sequenced was naive CD4+ T cells sorted from blood. Subset meaning: CD45RA+ positively selected. The CDR3 region has the DNA TGCGCCAGCAGCCTCCGGGACTCCAACTACGAGCAGTACTTC. Encoded protein: CASSLRDSNYEQYF.